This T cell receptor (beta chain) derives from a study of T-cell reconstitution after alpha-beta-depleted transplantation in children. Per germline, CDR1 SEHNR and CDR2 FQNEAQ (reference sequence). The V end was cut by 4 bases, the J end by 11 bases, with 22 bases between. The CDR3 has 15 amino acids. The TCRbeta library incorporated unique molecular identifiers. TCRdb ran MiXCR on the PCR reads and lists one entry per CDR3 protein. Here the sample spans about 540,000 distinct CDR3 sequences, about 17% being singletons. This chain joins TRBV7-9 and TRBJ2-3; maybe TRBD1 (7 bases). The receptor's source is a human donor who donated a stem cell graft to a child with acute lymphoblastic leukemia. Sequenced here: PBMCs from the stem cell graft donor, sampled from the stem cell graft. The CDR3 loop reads CASSSTTRGEGMQYF. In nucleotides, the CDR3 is TGTGCCAGCAGCTCCACCACCAGGGGGGAAGGGATGCAGTATTTT.